Listed here are 8 T cell receptor beta chains from one sample, sequenced in a study of neoadjuvant anti-PD-1 for oral cavity cancer. TCRdb keeps only in-frame clones here, not all; method: immunoSEQ multiplex PCR. Of around 11,000 clones in the sample, about 50% were seen once. The sequencing used tumor tissue, collected before nivolumab (anti-PD-1) treatment. These receptors all come from a person aged 40 to 85 with oral cavity squamous cell carcinoma.

This chain links TRBV29-1 with TRBJ2-5; 13 positions agree with TRBD2. Germline loops: CDR1 SQVTM, CDR2 ANQGSEA. V lost 5 bases to trimming and J lost 1 base; unmatched junction nucleotides: 1. There are 14 residues in the CDR3. CDR3 in DNA: TGCAGCGTTCGACTAGCGGGGGGCCAAGAGACCCAGTACTTC. Translating gives CSVRLAGGQETQYF.

The chain has TRBV28 and TRBJ2-7; D perhaps matches TRBD1 (6 bases). This CDR3 contains 14 residues. V lost 6 bases, J lost 0 bases, and 12 bases lay in between. Germline V gene lookup returns CDR1 MDHEN and CDR2 SYDVKM. CDR3 loop: CASSGQTISYEQYF. In DNA form, the CDR3 reads TGTGCCAGCAGCGGACAGACTATCTCCTACGAGCAGTACTTC. Together with reference TRBV28 and TRBJ2-7, the CDR3 gives the full variable domain: DVKVTQSSRYLVKRTGEKVFLECVQDMDHENMFWYRQDPGLGLRLIYFSYDVKMKEKGDIPEGYSVSREKKERFSLILESASTNQTSMYLCASSGQTISYEQYFGPGTRLTVT.

The J gene is TRBJ2-1, the V gene TRBV7-6; 8 bases agree with TRBD2. CDR3 length equals 17 residues. From germline, CDR1 is SGHVS and CDR2 FNYEAQ. The V segment lost 3 bases and the J segment 3 bases; nucleotides outside the gene matches: 10. The CDR3 reads CASSFRPAGGGYNEQFF. As DNA, the CDR3 is TGTGCCAGCAGCTTCCGACCGGCGGGGGGCGGCTACAATGAGCAGTTCTTC.

In its sample, this clone was seen once. The chain recombines TRBV7-9 with TRBJ2-5; tentatively, D is TRBD1 (5 bases). This CDR3 spans 15 amino acids. The V end lost 2 bases, the J end lost 5 bases, and 15 bases lay between the germline ends. Germline V CDR1 and CDR2: SEHNR, FQNEAQ (reference sequence). Written as DNA, the CDR3 is TGTGCCAGCAGCTTAACAACAGGTTCTGGGGAGACCCAGTACTTC. The encoded protein is CASSLTTGSGETQYF.

The J gene is TRBJ1-5, the V gene TRBV19; 8 nucleotides align to TRBD1. The germline gives CDR1 LNHDA, CDR2 SQIVND (reference sequence). Trimming removed 5 bases from V and 0 bases from J; junction bases left unmatched: 12. The CDR3 has 18 residues. The CDR3 bases are TGTGCCAGTAGTTACGGACAGGGATGGCGTTATAGCAATCAGCCCCAGCATTTT. This translates into CASSYGQGWRYSNQPQHF.

The CDR3 is CASSHPTGGNTGELFF. DNA of the CDR3: TGCGCCAGCAGCCATCCGACAGGGGGGAACACCGGGGAGCTGTTTTTT. The chain couples TRBV4-3 to TRBJ2-2; TRBD1 agrees at 9 bases. Germline V gives CDR1 LGHNA, CDR2 YSLEER. The CDR3 totals 16 residues. The V and J ends lost 3 bases and 1 base, in that order; junction bases with no gene match: 3.

The chain is built from TRBV6-6 and TRBJ1-2, with D perhaps matching TRBD1 (5 bases). V was trimmed by 7 bases and J by 4 bases, leaving 19 bases between them. The CDR3 is 15 amino acids. CDR1 MNHNY and CDR2 SVGAGI come from the germline V gene (reference sequence). Here the CDR3 reads CASTPREGSIYGYTF. CDR3 DNA sequence: TGTGCCAGCACCCCTAGGGAGGGGAGTATCTATGGCTACACCTTC.

The chain recombines TRBV4-2 with TRBJ2-3; the match to TRBD1 covers 8 bases. Germline assignment: CDR1 LGHNA and CDR2 YNFKEQ. V was clipped by 2 bases and J by 2 bases; unmatched bases: 6. The CDR3 sequence is 16 residues long. The CDR3 DNA reads TGTGCCAGCAGCCAACGGACAGGGAAGGTCACAGATACGCAGTATTTT. Translation gives CASSQRTGKVTDTQYF.